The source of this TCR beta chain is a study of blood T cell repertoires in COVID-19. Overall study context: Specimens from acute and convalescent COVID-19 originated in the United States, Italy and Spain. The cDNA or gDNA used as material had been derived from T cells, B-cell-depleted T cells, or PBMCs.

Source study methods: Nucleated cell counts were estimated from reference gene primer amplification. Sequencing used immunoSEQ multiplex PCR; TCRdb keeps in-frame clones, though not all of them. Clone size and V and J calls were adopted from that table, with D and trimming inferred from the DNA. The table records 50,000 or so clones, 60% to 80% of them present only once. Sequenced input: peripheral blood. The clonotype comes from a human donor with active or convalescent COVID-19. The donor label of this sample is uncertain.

The CDR3 sequence: CSASMRHGNEKLFF. The CDR3 DNA follows: TGCAGTGCTAGTATGCGACATGGAAATGAAAAACTGTTTTTT. V and J are TRBV20-1 and TRBJ1-4; D gene uncertain. Looked up from germline, CDR1 is DFQATT and CDR2 is SNEGSKA (reference sequence). Trimming took off 3 bases at V and 5 bases at J, with 13 bases between the two ends. The CDR3 extends over 14 amino acids.